Given below is one T cell receptor beta chain in context. This sample is part of a study of T cell responses to AZD1222 COVID-19 vaccine. The method was immunoSEQ multiplex PCR; TCRdb's version includes in-frame clones alone and lacks a portion of them. The sample yields 75,000 to 95,000 clones, around nine tenths seen once. Germline V gives CDR1 SGHAT, CDR2 FQNNGV. Trimming left V 3 bases short and J 1 base short, with 0 bases between. The CDR3 spans 11 residues. The chain links TRBV11-2 to TRBJ2-5; D unresolved. This sequence was found in an adult in good health. The starting material was peripheral blood, obtained on day 0 of AZD1222 vaccination. As DNA, the CDR3 is TGTGCCAGCAGCTTCCAAGAGACCCAGTACTTC. Translation: CASSFQETQYF.